These T cell receptor beta chains were read from a single sample in a study of blood T cells in healthy people across ages. MiXCR, applied by TCRdb to the 5' RACE reads, yields one record per CDR3 protein. Of 1.5 million to 2 million distinct CDR3 sequences in the sample, about 31% were seen once. The sequenced sample consisted of blood. The receptors come from a young woman in good health. Each CDR3 is given without its conserved first and last residue. A D gene is named only where the DNA matches it firmly.

D: .; J: TRBJ1-2; V: TRBV20-1; CDR3: SARVIGGSNYGYT
D: .; J: TRBJ2-2; V: TRBV12-3/TRBV12-4; CDR3: ASSNTNTGELF
D: TRBD1; J: TRBJ1-4; V: TRBV20-1; CDR3: SASPGTGSIKLF
D: TRBD1; J: TRBJ1-2; V: TRBV9; CDR3: ASSPRTGGYGCT
D: .; J: TRBJ1-2; V: TRBV6-1; CDR3: ASSEAPGPYGYT
D: .; J: TRBJ1-4; V: TRBV5-1; CDR3: ASSEGQKRNEKLF
D: TRBD1; J: TRBJ1-2; V: TRBV7-2; CDR3: VSSHGQEYGYT
D: TRBD1; J: TRBJ2-7; V: TRBV27; CDR3: ASSFKGTGYEQY
D: .; J: TRBJ1-5; V: TRBV10-3; CDR3: AISEFDGPSNQPQH
D: .; J: TRBJ1-1; V: TRBV30; CDR3: AWGAPSSEAF
D: .; J: TRBJ2-1; V: TRBV5-5; CDR3: ASSFEAETYNEQF
D: .; J: TRBJ1-4; V: TRBV5-1; CDR3: ASSLAPGVDEKLF
D: TRBD1; J: TRBJ2-7; V: TRBV5-6; CDR3: ASSLWGTGMSRPTYEQY
D: .; J: TRBJ2-7; V: TRBV20-1; CDR3: SARDSQAFTYEQY
D: TRBD2; J: TRBJ2-1; V: TRBV28; CDR3: ASGSYLAAYANEQF
D: TRBD2; J: TRBJ2-5; V: TRBV6-1; CDR3: ASSGGLRGGSETQY
D: .; J: TRBJ1-6; V: TRBV2; CDR3: ASSEAARNSPLH
D: .; J: TRBJ2-7; V: TRBV10-3; CDR3: AISESMSGSYEQY
D: .; J: TRBJ2-7; V: TRBV4-1; CDR3: ASSQDSGRTYEQY
D: TRBD2; J: .; V: TRBV20-1; CDR3: STSDGVTYEQY
D: TRBD1; J: TRBJ1-5; V: TRBV6-1; CDR3: ASSGVIGTEIVYGNQPQH
D: TRBD1; J: TRBJ2-7; V: TRBV30; CDR3: AWDPGQGTYEQY
D: TRBD1; J: TRBJ2-5; V: TRBV29-1; CDR3: SVGQERSQY
D: .; J: TRBJ2-1; V: TRBV27; CDR3: ASSFLDSEYNEQF
D: TRBD1; J: TRBJ1-5; V: TRBV4-1; CDR3: ASSQDGQAGYSNRPQH
D: TRBD1; J: TRBJ1-2; V: TRBV6-4; CDR3: ASRWTGLGGGYT
D: .; J: TRBJ2-1; V: TRBV19; CDR3: ASAYGVPTEQF
D: .; J: TRBJ2-7; V: TRBV5-1; CDR3: ASRKEVSSPGEQY
D: .; J: TRBJ2-6; V: TRBV20-1; CDR3: SARKGDSGANVLT
D: TRBD1; J: TRBJ2-7; V: TRBV29-1; CDR3: SVTGTGDLSYEQY
D: .; J: TRBJ2-3; V: TRBV3-1; CDR3: ASSQNGGTDTQY
D: .; J: TRBJ2-1; V: TRBV7-9; CDR3: ASRGASAALNEQF
D: TRBD2; J: TRBJ2-5; V: TRBV29-1; CDR3: SVESWGEREGLETQY
D: TRBD2; J: TRBJ2-3; V: TRBV29-1; CDR3: SARGGLADADTQY
D: .; J: TRBJ2-1; V: TRBV10-3; CDR3: AISESRRNNEQF
D: .; J: .; V: TRBV5-1; CDR3: ASSLPVGALDYEQY
D: TRBD1; J: TRBJ2-5; V: TRBV5-8; CDR3: ASSFNRGIQETQY
D: .; J: TRBJ2-7; V: TRBV4-1; CDR3: ASSQVRGGGSYEQY
D: TRBD2; J: TRBJ2-1; V: TRBV7-8; CDR3: ASRAEELAGPYNEQF
D: .; J: TRBJ2-7; V: TRBV20-1; CDR3: SATPPTGTGEQY
D: .; J: TRBJ2-2; V: TRBV29-1; CDR3: SVETPKQTGELF
D: TRBD2; J: TRBJ2-1; V: TRBV2; CDR3: ASGWTSGANEQF
D: TRBD2; J: TRBJ2-1; V: TRBV20-1; CDR3: SARERSGRSLRINNEQF
D: TRBD1; J: TRBJ2-7; V: TRBV20-1; CDR3: SAKTGGVYEQY
D: .; J: TRBJ1-1; V: TRBV5-1; CDR3: ASSPGGRVNTEAF
D: TRBD1; J: TRBJ1-2; V: TRBV28; CDR3: AILRTGGDYGYT
D: .; J: TRBJ2-7; V: TRBV6-1; CDR3: ASSAPGQSYEQY
D: .; J: TRBJ1-4; V: TRBV4-1; CDR3: ASSQDRLDLLF
D: TRBD2; J: TRBJ2-7; V: TRBV20-1; CDR3: SAQTSGGASEQY